The next 7 T cell receptor beta chains were all read from a single sample in a study of blood T cells in healthy people across ages. For the second PCR, which ran for roughly 7 to 11 cycles, a sample-barcoded 5' primer and a J-beta primer mix were used. TCRdb recomputed calls from the 5' RACE reads with MiXCR, one row per CDR3 protein. The table lists around 1,900,000 distinct CDR3 sequences, roughly two fifths of them singletons, with roughly 24% in the top ten. The specimen was blood. Receptors were obtained from a human donor in good health.

The V call is TRBV7-9, the J call TRBJ1-2; D gene uncertain. CDR1 SEHNR and CDR2 FQNEAQ come from the germline V gene (reference sequence). The CDR3 is made up of 11 amino acids. Trimming left V 5 bases short and J 8 bases short, with 9 bases between. This CDR3 reads CASSLNAGYTF. The CDR3 region has the DNA TGTGCCAGCAGCCTTAATGCGGGCTACACCTTC.

There are a few counts of this clonotype. The CDR3 DNA is TGCGCCAGCAGCCAAGTTGGGACTCGCCACTACGAGCAGTACTTC. Translated: CASSQVGTRHYEQYF. The V call is TRBV4-1, the J call TRBJ2-7, with D possibly matching TRBD2 (6 bases). The CDR3 consists of 15 residues. Trimming cost V 1 base and J 3 bases, with 13 bases left between them. Germline assignment: CDR1 MGHRA and CDR2 YSYEKL.

This clonotype was seen a handful of times. The chain joins TRBV6-6 to TRBJ2-4, with D possibly TRBD2 on 5 matching bases. The closer fit of TRBJ2-7 to the DNA end suggests the J call may be wrong. The CDR3 loop spans 16 amino acids. Germline V lookup: CDR1 MNHNY, CDR2 SVGAGI (reference sequence). CDR3: CASSPDTSLAPYEQYF. Here the CDR3 DNA reads TGTGCCAGCAGTCCGGATACATCTCTAGCCCCTTACGAGCAGTACTTC.

This clonotype has a handful of counts. J is TRBJ2-1 and V is TRBV5-1; D assignment may be TRBD1 or TRBD2 (6 bases each). Trimming left V 2 bases short and J 3 bases short, with 15 bases between. From germline, CDR1 is SGHRS and CDR2 YFSETQ. The CDR3 is 16 amino acids. The CDR3 bases are TGCGCCAGCAGCTTTGGGGGGCGGAGCAACTACAATGAGCAGTTCTTC. This encodes CASSFGGRSNYNEQFF.

At least ten counts were recorded for this clonotype. V usage is TRBV20-1 and J usage is TRBJ1-2; no reliable D call. The CDR3 runs 15 residues. Germline V gene sequence: CDR1 DFQATT, CDR2 SNEGSKA (reference sequence). V was cut by 3 bases and J by 4 bases, with 18 bases left in between. The CDR3 region is CSASTADEYSYGYTF. CDR3 bases: TGCAGTGCTAGCACCGCAGACGAATATTCCTATGGCTACACCTTC.

The chain links TRBV19 to TRBJ2-5; 7 bases fit TRBD2. The CDR3 contains 14 residues. Germline CDR1 and CDR2: LNHDA and SQIVND (reference sequence). The V and J ends lost 7 bases and 2 bases, in that order; junction bases with no gene match: 7. In DNA form, the CDR3 reads TGTGCCAGTAACCGGCAGGGACTACAAGAGACCCAGTACTTC. Its protein is CASNRQGLQETQYF. The whole variable domain, remainder taken from reference TRBV19 and TRBJ2-5, is DGGITQSPKYLFRKEGQNVTLSCEQNLNHDAMYWYRQDPGQGLRLIYYSQIVNDFQKGDIAEGYSVSREKKESFPLTVTSAQKNPTAFYLCASNRQGLQETQYFGPGTRLLVL.

This clonotype was seen a handful of times. The V call is TRBV7-8, the J call TRBJ2-4, with D perhaps matching TRBD1 (5 bases). Trimming shortened V by 7 bases and J by 1 base, and 23 bases separated the two germline ends. Germline lookup yields CDR1 SGHVS and CDR2 FQNEAQ. The length of the CDR3 is 18 residues. The chain's CDR3 is CASTKGQGSPLAKNIQYF. CDR3 nucleotides: TGTGCCAGCACTAAAGGCCAGGGCTCCCCCTTGGCCAAAAACATTCAGTACTTC.